Below are 20 T cell receptor beta chains sequenced from a single sample in a study of T cells after yellow fever vaccination. A single record per CDR3 protein comes from TCRdb applying MiXCR to the 5' RACE reads. The sample includes some 350,000 distinct CDR3 sequences, roughly 4% of them seen just once. The sample here was PBMCs, taken 5 days after the yellow fever booster vaccination. The receptors stem from a man between 18 and 35 years old who received the YFV17D yellow fever vaccine.

A few counts support this clonotype. The chain is built from TRBV29-1 and TRBJ2-3; tentatively, D is TRBD1 (5 bases). V was trimmed by 3 bases and J by 0 bases, leaving 13 bases between them. The CDR3 contains 15 residues. Germline CDR1 is SQVTM and CDR2 is ANQGSEA. The CDR3 coding sequence is TGCAGCGTTGACCAGGGCCCCACTAGCACAGATACGCAGTATTTT. It specifies CSVDQGPTSTDTQYF.

The CDR3 coding sequence is TGTGCCAGTAGTCCCCACAGATTCCAAGATACGCAGTATTTT. Its protein is CASSPHRFQDTQYF. The chain links TRBV19 to TRBJ2-3; D unresolved. The germline gives CDR1 LNHDA, CDR2 SQIVND (reference sequence). The CDR3 has 14 amino acids. The V gene lost 5 bases and the J gene lost 5 bases, with 14 bases spanning the gap.

Comments on this clonotype: A read error may be the cause here, since a much bigger clone is one base away. This chain joins TRBV12-3 or TRBV12-4 and TRBJ1-1; 8 nucleotides match TRBD1. The CDR3 covers 14 residues. The CDR3 sequence is CASISGGGSTDAFF. CDR3 nucleotide sequence: TGTGCCAGCATTTCAGGGGGCGGGAGCACTGATGCTTTCTTT.

The table lists this clonotype with many counts. This sequence joins TRBV20-1 and TRBJ2-1; no clear D gene. Trimming removed 3 bases from V and 8 bases from J, with 17 bases in between. Germline CDR1 is DFQATT and CDR2 is SNEGSKA (reference sequence). CDR3 length: 14 residues. The CDR3 region is CSARRAPFRDEQFF. CDR3 in DNA: TGCAGTGCTAGGCGTGCGCCCTTTAGAGATGAGCAGTTCTTC.

At least ten counts were recorded for this clonotype. The rearrangement joins TRBV7-2 to TRBJ1-4; TRBD1 might be the D (6 bases). The CDR3 length is 15 residues. Germline values: CDR1 SGHTA, CDR2 FQGNSA. The V and J ends lost 5 bases and 3 bases respectively, with 13 bases between them. The chain's CDR3 is CASSRRGPSNEKLFF. CDR3 bases: TGTGCCAGCAGCCGCCGGGGGCCATCTAATGAAAAACTGTTTTTT.

This clonotype was seen only a few times. The rearrangement uses TRBV6-6 and TRBJ1-5, with D tentatively TRBD1 (5 bases). This CDR3 is built from 14 residues. The germline V gene has CDR1 MNHNY and CDR2 SVGAGI (reference sequence). V was trimmed by 2 bases and J by 6 bases, leaving 11 bases between them. DNA for the CDR3: TGTGCCAGCAGTTACCTGGGGGGAGGTCAGCCCCAGCATTTT. As protein: CASSYLGGGQPQHF.

This clonotype occurred many times. This chain uses TRBV7-2 with TRBJ2-3; 10 bases agree with TRBD2. The CDR3 extends over 16 amino acids. The V segment lost 5 bases and the J segment 5 bases; nucleotides outside the gene matches: 10. Germline V gene lookup returns CDR1 SGHTA and CDR2 FQGNSA. The CDR3 coding sequence is TGTGCCAGCAGCCCCCGTGGAGCGGGGGGGCTAGATACGCAGTATTTT. Translated, it gives CASSPRGAGGLDTQYF.

The chain carries TRBV4-3 and TRBJ1-2; unclear D gene. CDR3 length: 13 amino acids. Germline CDR1 is LGHNA and CDR2 is YSLEER. The V and J ends lost 0 bases and 8 bases respectively, with 10 bases between them. Here the CDR3 DNA reads TGCGCCAGCAGCCAAGACAGTTTGTTCGGCTACACCTTC. It yields the protein CASSQDSLFGYTF.

This clonotype was counted only a few times. V gene TRBV10-3 combines with J gene TRBJ2-3, with TRBD2 matching over 8 bases. The CDR3 totals 14 residues. With 4 bases clipped from V and 2 bases from J, the junction kept 2 bases outside the gene matches. CDR1 is ENHRY, CDR2 SYGVKD, per germline. The CDR3: CAISAGGFTDTQYF. Written as DNA, the CDR3 is TGTGCCATCAGTGCGGGGGGGTTCACAGATACGCAGTATTTT.

J is TRBJ2-3 and V is TRBV15; no firm D call. Germline loops: CDR1 LNHNV, CDR2 YYDKDF (reference sequence). The V gene lost 3 bases and the J gene lost 4 bases, with 14 bases spanning the gap. This CDR3 has 15 residues. The DNA for the CDR3 is TGTGCCACCAGCAGCTCTGGGGTAGGCGCAGATACGCAGTATTTT. Its protein is CATSSSGVGADTQYF.

This clonotype showed up just a few times. The J gene is TRBJ1-2, the V gene TRBV5-1, with D uncertain. V was cut by 1 base and J by 9 bases, with 13 bases left in between. The length of the CDR3 is 13 residues. Germline assignment: CDR1 SGHRS and CDR2 YFSETQ. The CDR3 DNA sequence: TGCGCCAGCAGCTTGTCCGTGCCGGATAGCTACACCTTC. Its protein is CASSLSVPDSYTF.

This sequence joins TRBV20-1 and TRBJ1-3; D unresolved. Germline V CDR1 and CDR2: DFQATT, SNEGSKA (reference sequence). The CDR3 contains 14 residues. V shed 6 bases and J shed 0 bases, with 12 bases lying between them. The CDR3 sequence is CSALLLHSGNTIYF. CDR3 nucleotides: TGCAGTGCCTTACTTTTACACTCTGGAAACACCATATATTTT.

The rearrangement joins TRBV12-3 or TRBV12-4 to TRBJ2-1, with 11 nucleotides matching TRBD2. The CDR3 is 14 amino acids. Trimming cost V 7 bases and J 9 bases; bases outside gene matches: 8. The DNA for the CDR3 is TGTGCCAGCACCTTAGCGGGGGGGCCTCGTGAGCAGTTCTTC. It translates to CASTLAGGPREQFF.

The chain uses TRBV6-5 and TRBJ1-1, with D unclear. The CDR3 spans 13 residues. The germline gives CDR1 MNHEY, CDR2 SVGAGI. V was cut by 5 bases and J by 4 bases, with 11 bases left in between. For the CDR3, the DNA is TGTGCCAGCAGTCCCGGGGTTCCCACTGAAGCTTTCTTT. Protein product: CASSPGVPTEAFF.

Many counts were recorded for this clonotype. This rearrangement joins TRBV18 to TRBJ1-3, with 8 bases fitting TRBD1. This CDR3 has 15 amino acids. V lost 3 bases to trimming and J lost 3 bases; unmatched junction nucleotides: 4. Germline V lookup: CDR1 KGHSH, CDR2 LQKENI. CDR3 nucleotide sequence: TGTGCCAGCTCACCCAGGGGGCTGGATGGAAACACCATATATTTT. Encoded protein: CASSPRGLDGNTIYF.

The V and J genes are TRBV5-1 and TRBJ1-4, with 7 nucleotides matching TRBD1. This CDR3 region has 17 residues. Germline-derived CDR1 and CDR2 are SGHRS and YFSETQ. V lost 1 base and J lost 2; bases outside the gene matches: 8. CDR3 loop: CASSLRAGGATNEKLFF. The DNA for the CDR3 is TGCGCCAGCAGCTTGAGGGCAGGGGGAGCGACTAATGAAAAACTGTTTTTT.

This clonotype was seen only a few times. The gene calls are TRBV7-2 and TRBJ1-2; 7 nucleotides align to TRBD1. The V segment lost 5 bases and the J segment 8 bases; nucleotides outside the gene matches: 11. Germline loops: CDR1 SGHTA, CDR2 FQGNSA. The CDR3 consists of 14 residues. Here the CDR3 DNA reads TGTGCCAGCAGCACTCCGGGACAGTTAATAGGCTACACCTTC. Protein: CASSTPGQLIGYTF.

This clonotype was seen ten or more times. The chain employs TRBV7-3 and TRBJ2-3; tentative D call: TRBD1 (6 bases). CDR3 length: 14 residues. V lost 2 bases, J lost 3 bases, and 9 bases lay in between. CDR1 is SGHTA and CDR2 is FQGTGA in the germline V gene. CDR3 in DNA: TGTGCCAGCAGCTTAGCCGGACAGACAGATACGCAGTATTTT. Translated: CASSLAGQTDTQYF.

This clonotype has only a few counts. The genes are TRBV30 and TRBJ2-7; possibly TRBD2 for D (6 bases). Trimming left V 0 bases short and J 7 bases short, with 10 bases between. This CDR3 contains 12 residues. From germline, CDR1 is GTSNPN and CDR2 SVGIG (reference sequence). CDR3 sequence: CAWSVTSYEQYF. CDR3 coding DNA: TGTGCCTGGAGTGTAACTAGCTATGAGCAGTACTTC. Together with reference TRBV30 and TRBJ2-7, the CDR3 gives the full variable domain: SQTIHQWPATLVQPVGSPLSLECTVEGTSNPNLYWYRQAAGRGLQLLFYSVGIGQISSEVPQNLSASRPQDRQFILSSKKLLLSDSGFYLCAWSVTSYEQYFGPGTRLTVT.

Many counts were recorded for this clonotype. CDR3 nucleotides: TGTGCCAGCAGCGATACTAATGAAAAACTGTTTTTT. This codes for CASSDTNEKLFF. The chain employs TRBV7-9 and TRBJ1-4, with D hard to call. Germline values: CDR1 SEHNR, CDR2 FQNEAQ (reference sequence). V was shortened by 5 bases and J by 2 bases, with 3 bases between the two germline ends. CDR3 length equals 12 residues.